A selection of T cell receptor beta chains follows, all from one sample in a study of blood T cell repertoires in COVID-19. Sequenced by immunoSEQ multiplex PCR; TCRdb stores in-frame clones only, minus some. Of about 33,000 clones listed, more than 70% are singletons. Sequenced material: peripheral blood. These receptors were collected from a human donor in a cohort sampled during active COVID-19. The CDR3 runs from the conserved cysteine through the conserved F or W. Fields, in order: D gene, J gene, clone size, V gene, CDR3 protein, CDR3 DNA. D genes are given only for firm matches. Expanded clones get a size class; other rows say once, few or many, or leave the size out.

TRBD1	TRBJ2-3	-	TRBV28	CASSKQGLSTDTQYF	TGTGCCAGCAGCAAACAGGGGCTCAGCACAGATACGCAGTATTTT
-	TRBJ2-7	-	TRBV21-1	CASSKANRLYEQYF	TGTGCCAGCAGCAAAGCAAACAGGCTCTACGAGCAGTACTTC
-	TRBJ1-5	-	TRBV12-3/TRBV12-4	CASSSLGQPQHF	TGTGCCAGCAGTTCCCTCGGTCAGCCCCAGCATTTT
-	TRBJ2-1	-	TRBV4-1	CASSTPNGRQFF	TGCGCCAGCAGCACCCCGAACGGGAGGCAGTTCTTC
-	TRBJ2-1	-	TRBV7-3	CASSHLRVDEQFF	TGTGCCAGCAGCCACCTCAGGGTCGATGAGCAGTTCTTC
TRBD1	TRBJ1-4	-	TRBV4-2	CASSQFFWDSNEKLFF	TGTGCCAGCAGCCAATTTTTCTGGGACAGTAATGAAAAACTGTTTTTT
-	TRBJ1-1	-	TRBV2	CASSEARQTNTEAFF	TGTGCCAGCAGTGAAGCGCGGCAGACGAACACTGAAGCTTTCTTT
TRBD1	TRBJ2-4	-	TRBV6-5	CASSRQGLAKNIQYF	TGTGCCAGCAGTCGACAGGGTCTAGCCAAAAACATTCAGTACTTC
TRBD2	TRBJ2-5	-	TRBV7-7	CASSLAGGVETQYF	TGTGCTAGCAGCTTAGCGGGGGGGGTAGAGACCCAGTACTTC
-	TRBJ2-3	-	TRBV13	CASRREPNSDTQYF	TGTGCCAGCCGACGGGAACCCAACTCGGATACGCAGTATTTT
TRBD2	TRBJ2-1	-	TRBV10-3	CAISETSANEQFF	TGTGCCATCAGTGAGACTAGCGCGAATGAGCAGTTCTTC
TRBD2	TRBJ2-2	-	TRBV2	CASRPPGGANTGELFF	TGTGCCAGCAGACCCCCCGGGGGGGCGAACACCGGGGAGCTGTTTTTT
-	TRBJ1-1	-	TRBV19	CASSPPPKNTEAFF	TGTGCCAGTAGTCCCCCCCCCAAGAACACTGAAGCTTTCTTT
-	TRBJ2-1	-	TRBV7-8	CASSFPGGREQFF	TGTGCCAGCAGCTTTCCCGGAGGACGTGAGCAGTTCTTC
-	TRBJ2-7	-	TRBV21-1	CASSSGVGTEFEQYF	TGTGCCAGCAGCTCAGGGGTCGGGACAGAATTCGAGCAGTACTTC
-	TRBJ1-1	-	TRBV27	CASSFTTGNTEAFF	TGTGCCAGCAGTTTCACGACAGGGAACACTGAAGCTTTCTTT
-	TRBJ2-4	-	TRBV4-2	CASSQDLGAGKNIQYF	TGTGCCAGCAGCCAAGATTTGGGGGCGGGCAAAAACATTCAGTACTTC
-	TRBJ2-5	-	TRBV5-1	CASSLGAGAGQSPVVETQYF	TGCGCCAGCAGCTTGGGGGCTGGGGCGGGACAGTCACCCGTCGTGGAGACCCAGTACTTC
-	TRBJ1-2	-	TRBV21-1	CASSAETGGDGYTF	TGTGCCAGCAGCGCCGAGACAGGGGGAGATGGCTACACCTTC
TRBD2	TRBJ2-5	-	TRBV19	CASSAIAGGPETQYF	TGTGCCAGTAGTGCCATAGCGGGGGGGCCAGAGACCCAGTACTTC
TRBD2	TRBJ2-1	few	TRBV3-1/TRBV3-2	CASSQDGGGYNEQFF	TGTGCCAGCAGCCAAGACGGCGGGGGTTACAATGAGCAGTTCTTC
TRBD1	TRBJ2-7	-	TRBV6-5	CASSRDRPFYEQYF	TGTGCCAGCAGCCGGGACAGGCCCTTCTACGAGCAGTACTTC
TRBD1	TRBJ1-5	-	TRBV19	CASSRQGIQPQHF	TGTGCCAGTAGCCGACAGGGGATTCAGCCCCAGCATTTT
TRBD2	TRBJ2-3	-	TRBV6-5	CASSYASGGATDTQYF	TGTGCCAGCAGTTACGCTAGCGGGGGGGCCACAGATACGCAGTATTTT
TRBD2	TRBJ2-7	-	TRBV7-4	CASSLARGVYEQYF	TGTGCCAGCAGCTTAGCCCGGGGGGTCTACGAGCAGTACTTC
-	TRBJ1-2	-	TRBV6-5	CASSYSGGAHGYTF	TGTGCCAGCAGTTACTCAGGGGGGGCTCATGGCTACACCTTC
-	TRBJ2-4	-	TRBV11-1	CASSLAGSNIQYF	TGTGCCAGCAGCTTAGCTGGGAGTAACATTCAGTACTTC
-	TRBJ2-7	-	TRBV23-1	CALASEGREQYF	TGCGCCCTCGCCTCGGAGGGGCGTGAGCAGTACTTC
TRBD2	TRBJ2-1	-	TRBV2	CASSESGTSGSYEQFF	TGTGCCAGCAGTGAGTCCGGGACTAGCGGGAGTTATGAGCAGTTCTTC
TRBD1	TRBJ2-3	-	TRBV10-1	CASSTGTGVTDTQYF	TGCGCCAGCAGCACCGGGACAGGGGTCACAGATACGCAGTATTTT
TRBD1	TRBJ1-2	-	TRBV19	CASSWTGSYGYTF	TGTGCCAGTAGTTGGACAGGGAGTTATGGCTACACCTTC
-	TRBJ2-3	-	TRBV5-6	CASSSTASTDTQYF	TGTGCCAGCAGCTCGACAGCTAGCACAGATACGCAGTATTTT
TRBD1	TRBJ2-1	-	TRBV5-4	CASSLTGVLYEQFF	TGTGCCAGCAGCCTGACAGGGGTCTTGTATGAGCAGTTCTTC
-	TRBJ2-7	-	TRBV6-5	CASSWGHMEYF	TGTGCCAGCAGTTGGGGCCACATGGAGTACTTC
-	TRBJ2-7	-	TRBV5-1	CASSRTQFGSSYEQYF	TGCGCCAGCAGCCGTACGCAGTTCGGGAGCTCCTACGAGCAGTACTTC
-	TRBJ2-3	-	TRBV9	CASSVVSTDTQYF	TGTGCCAGCAGCGTCGTGTCCACAGATACGCAGTATTTT
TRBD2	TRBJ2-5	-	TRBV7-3	CATRAGGGETQYF	TGTGCCACCCGGGCGGGGGGAGGAGAGACCCAGTACTTC
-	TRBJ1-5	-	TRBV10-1	CASRPGVNQPQHF	TGCGCCAGCAGACCGGGGGTCAATCAGCCCCAGCATTTT
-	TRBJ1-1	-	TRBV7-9	CASSRGSTEAFF	TGTGCCAGCAGCCGAGGTAGCACTGAAGCTTTCTTT
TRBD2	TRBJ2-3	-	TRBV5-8	CASSLGAGGTITDTQYF	TGTGCCAGCAGCTTGGGGGCCGGCGGGACTATCACAGATACGCAGTATTTT
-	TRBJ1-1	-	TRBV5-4	CASSLTVNTEAFF	TGTGCCAGCAGCTTGACGGTGAACACTGAAGCTTTCTTT
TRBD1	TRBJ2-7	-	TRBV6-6	CASSSRGLYEQYF	TGTGCCAGCAGTTCCAGGGGGCTCTACGAGCAGTACTTC
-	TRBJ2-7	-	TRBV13	CASSLGGGYEQYF	TGTGCCAGCAGCTTAGGCGGGGGTTACGAGCAGTACTTC
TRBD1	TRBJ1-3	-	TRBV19	CASRTTGDLSGNTIYF	TGTGCCAGTAGAACGACAGGGGACCTCTCTGGAAACACCATATATTTT
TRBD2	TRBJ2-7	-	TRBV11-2	CASSLAGGNEQYF	TGTGCCAGCAGCTTAGCGGGGGGGAACGAGCAGTACTTC
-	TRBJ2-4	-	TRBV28	CASSQSSIAKNIQYF	TGTGCCAGCAGTCAGTCGTCCATAGCCAAAAACATTCAGTACTTC
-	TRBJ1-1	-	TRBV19	CASSIDDSENTEAFF	TGTGCCAGTAGTATAGATGACAGTGAGAACACTGAAGCTTTCTTT
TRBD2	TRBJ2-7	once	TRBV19	CASSLAGAWYEQYF	TGTGCCAGTAGTCTAGCGGGAGCCTGGTACGAGCAGTACTTC